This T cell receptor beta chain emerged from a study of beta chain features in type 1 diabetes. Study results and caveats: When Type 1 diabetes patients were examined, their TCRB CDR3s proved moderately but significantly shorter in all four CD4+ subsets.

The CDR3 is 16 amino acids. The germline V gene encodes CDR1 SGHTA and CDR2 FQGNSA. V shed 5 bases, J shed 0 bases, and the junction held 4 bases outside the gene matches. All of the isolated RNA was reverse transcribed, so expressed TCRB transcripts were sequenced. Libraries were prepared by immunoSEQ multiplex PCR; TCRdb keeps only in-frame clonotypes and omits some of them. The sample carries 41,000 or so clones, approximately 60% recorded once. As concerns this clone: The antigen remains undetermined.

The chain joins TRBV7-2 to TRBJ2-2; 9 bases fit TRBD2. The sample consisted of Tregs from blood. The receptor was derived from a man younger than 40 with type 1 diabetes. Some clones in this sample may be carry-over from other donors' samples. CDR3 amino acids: CASSPIAGANTGELFF. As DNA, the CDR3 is TGTGCCAGCAGCCCAATAGCGGGAGCGAACACCGGGGAGCTGTTTTTT.